This paragraph reports one T cell receptor (beta chain). The data originate from a study of T cell responses to AZD1222 COVID-19 vaccine. The CDR3 length is 15 residues. Germline-derived CDR1 and CDR2 are LGHNA and YSLEER. Trimming pared 0 bases from V and 6 bases from J, leaving 15 bases between. TCRdb's copy holds only in-frame clones and misses some; the assay was immunoSEQ multiplex PCR. The sample gives fewer than 200,000 clones, roughly nine tenths of which show up once; 0.85% to 1.1% is in the top ten. The chain has TRBV4-3 and TRBJ2-7; possibly TRBD1 for D (5 bases). The clonotype comes from an adult who received the AZD1222 COVID-19 vaccine. The sequences come from peripheral blood, collected 28 days after the second AZD1222 dose. The CDR3 DNA reads as TGCGCCAGCAGCCAAGATAACACGATCAGGGCCGAGCAGTACTTC. Translating gives CASSQDNTIRAEQYF.